This T cell receptor beta chain is drawn from a study of blood T cell repertoires in COVID-19 (dated by TCRdb to the early 2020s). Broadly, across the study: The collaborator samples originated in the United States, Italy and Spain and spanned the acute and convalescent phases of COVID-19. The material from the prospective study consisted of cDNA or gDNA derived from T cells, B-cell-depleted T cells, or PBMCs. Deeply sampled blood TCRbeta repertoires from subjects exposed to, actively infected with, or recovered from COVID-19 were included in the dataset. The repertoires were released in a freely available public database intended as a resource for research on the immune response to SARS-CoV-2. The samples were drawn from two sources: the first 160 participants of the ongoing ImmuneRACE study, and 1,200 or so subjects contributed by 6 global collaborators. Nearly every sample came with metadata listing a de-identified subject ID, COVID-19 status, age in years and sex. Where available, HLA class I and class II types were obtained from metadata supplied by the sample provider rather than from assay-based typing. Findings and caveats that apply to the study as a whole: Clinical and demographic metadata were provided uncurated, with the amount varying by source and participant.

Concerning this clone itself: The antigen it recognizes is unknown. Base quality data are lacking; no much larger clone is found one base away.

The immunoSEQ Assay, a bias-controlled multiplex PCR, was used to amplify TCRbeta CDR3 regions from genomic DNA. In the authors' own workflow: Within the assay, amplification of reference gene primers was used to estimate how many nucleated cells each sample contained. Sequence reads were collapsed and filtered to measure the absolute abundance of every unique TCRbeta CDR3 rearrangement. For each sample, productive Simpson clonality was calculated as the square root of Simpson's diversity index over productive rearrangements. Here the immuneACCESS table is served through TCRdb, limited to in-frame sequences with V and J called. Missing clones are a known gap in these copies; in checked studies unresolved V genes cover under half, and the rest lacks a known reason. That table gives V, J and clone size, and the DNA gave D and trimming. The sample has some 1,800 clones on record, roughly 83% of them singletons. Roughly 15% of the sample is held by the ten biggest clonotypes.

Each collaborating institution followed its own protocols to collect whole blood in K2EDTA tubes. Collaborator samples were shipped for TCRbeta analysis as frozen whole blood, isolated PBMCs, or DNA extracted from either sample type. Source material: peripheral blood. The source of this sequence is a man in his 70s with active COVID-19.

The CDR3: CASSLVVSYEQYF. The DNA sequence is as follows: TGTGCCAGCAGCTTAGTCGTCTCCTACGAGCAGTACTTC. This receptor chain uses TRBV7-2 and TRBJ2-7, with the D gene too uncertain to name. The germline V gene specifies SGHTA as CDR1 and FQGNSA as CDR2. From the cysteine through the phenylalanine, the CDR3 covers 13 amino acids. Just the 39-base CDR3 DNA is kept, in frame starting at base 1. Deletion took 1 base off V and 0 bases off J, with a span of 4 bases between the germline ends.